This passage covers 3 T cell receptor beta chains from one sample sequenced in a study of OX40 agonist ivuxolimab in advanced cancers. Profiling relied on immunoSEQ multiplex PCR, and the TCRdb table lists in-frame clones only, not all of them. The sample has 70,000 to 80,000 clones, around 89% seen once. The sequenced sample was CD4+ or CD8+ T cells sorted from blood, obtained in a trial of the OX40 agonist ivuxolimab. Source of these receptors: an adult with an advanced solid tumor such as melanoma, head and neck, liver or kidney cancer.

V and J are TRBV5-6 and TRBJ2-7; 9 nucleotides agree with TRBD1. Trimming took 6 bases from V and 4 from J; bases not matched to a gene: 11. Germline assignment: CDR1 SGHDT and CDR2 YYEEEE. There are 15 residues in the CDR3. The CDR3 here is CASNLIGTGTYEQYF. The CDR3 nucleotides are TGTGCCAGCAATCTCATTGGGACAGGGACGTACGAGCAGTACTTC.

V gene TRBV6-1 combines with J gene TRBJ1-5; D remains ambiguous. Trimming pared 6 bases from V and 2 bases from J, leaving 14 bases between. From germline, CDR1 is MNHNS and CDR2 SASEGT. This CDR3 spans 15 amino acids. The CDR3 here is CASRSGVFRNQPQHF. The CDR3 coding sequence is TGTGCCAGCAGATCGGGTGTTTTTCGCAATCAGCCCCAGCATTTT.

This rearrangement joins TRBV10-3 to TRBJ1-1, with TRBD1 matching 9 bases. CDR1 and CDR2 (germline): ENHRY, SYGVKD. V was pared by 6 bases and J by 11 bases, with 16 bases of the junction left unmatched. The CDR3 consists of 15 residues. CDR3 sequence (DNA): TGTGCCATCAGGGGGACAGGGCCTACTCCTAGTGAGGCTTTCTTT. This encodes CAIRGTGPTPSEAFF.